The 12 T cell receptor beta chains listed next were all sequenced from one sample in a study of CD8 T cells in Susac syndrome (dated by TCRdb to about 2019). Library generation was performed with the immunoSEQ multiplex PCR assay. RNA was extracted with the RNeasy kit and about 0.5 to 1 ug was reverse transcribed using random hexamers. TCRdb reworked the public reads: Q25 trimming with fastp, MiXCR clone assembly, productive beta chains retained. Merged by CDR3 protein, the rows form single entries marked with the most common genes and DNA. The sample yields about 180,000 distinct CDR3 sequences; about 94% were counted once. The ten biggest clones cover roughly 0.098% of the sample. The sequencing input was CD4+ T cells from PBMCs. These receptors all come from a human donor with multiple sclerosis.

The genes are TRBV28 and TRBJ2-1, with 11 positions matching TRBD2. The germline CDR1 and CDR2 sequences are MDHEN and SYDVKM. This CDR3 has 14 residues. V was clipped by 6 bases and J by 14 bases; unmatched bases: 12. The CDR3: CASRPNTSGSREFF. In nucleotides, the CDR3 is TGTGCCAGCAGGCCGAATACTAGCGGGAGCCGGGAGTTCTTC.

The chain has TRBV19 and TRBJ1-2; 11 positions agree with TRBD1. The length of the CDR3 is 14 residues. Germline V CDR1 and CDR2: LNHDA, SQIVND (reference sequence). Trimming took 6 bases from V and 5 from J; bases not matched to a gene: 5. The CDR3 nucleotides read TGTGCCAGTAGGTCGGGACAGGGGGTTTATGGCTACACCTTC. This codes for CASRSGQGVYGYTF. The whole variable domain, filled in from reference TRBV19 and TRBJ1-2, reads DGGITQSPKYLFRKEGQNVTLSCEQNLNHDAMYWYRQDPGQGLRLIYYSQIVNDFQKGDIAEGYSVSREKKESFPLTVTSAQKNPTAFYLCASRSGQGVYGYTFGSGTRLTVV.

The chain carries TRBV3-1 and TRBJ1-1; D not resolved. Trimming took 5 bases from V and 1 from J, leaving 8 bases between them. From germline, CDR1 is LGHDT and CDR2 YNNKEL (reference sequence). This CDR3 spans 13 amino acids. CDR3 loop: CASSGASNTEAFF. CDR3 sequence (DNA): TGTGCCAGCAGCGGAGCTTCGAACACTGAAGCTTTCTTT.

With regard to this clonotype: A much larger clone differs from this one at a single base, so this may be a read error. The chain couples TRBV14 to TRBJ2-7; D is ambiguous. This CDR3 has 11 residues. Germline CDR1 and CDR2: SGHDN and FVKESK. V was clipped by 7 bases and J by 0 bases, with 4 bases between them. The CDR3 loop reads CASNPSYEQYF. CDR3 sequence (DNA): TGTGCCAGCAACCCCTCCTACGAGCAGTACTTC.

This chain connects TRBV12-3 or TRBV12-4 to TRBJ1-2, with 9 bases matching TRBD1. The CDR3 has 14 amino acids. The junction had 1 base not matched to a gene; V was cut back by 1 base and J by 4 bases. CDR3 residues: CASSLGGQGYGYTF. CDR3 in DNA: TGTGCCAGCAGTTTAGGGGGACAGGGCTATGGCTACACCTTC.

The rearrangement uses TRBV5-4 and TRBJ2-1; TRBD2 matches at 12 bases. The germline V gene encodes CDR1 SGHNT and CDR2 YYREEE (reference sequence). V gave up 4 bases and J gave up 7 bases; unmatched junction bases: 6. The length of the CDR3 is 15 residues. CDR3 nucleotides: TGTGCCAGCAGCGGACTAGCGGGGACTACAAATGAGCAGTTCTTC. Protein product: CASSGLAGTTNEQFF.

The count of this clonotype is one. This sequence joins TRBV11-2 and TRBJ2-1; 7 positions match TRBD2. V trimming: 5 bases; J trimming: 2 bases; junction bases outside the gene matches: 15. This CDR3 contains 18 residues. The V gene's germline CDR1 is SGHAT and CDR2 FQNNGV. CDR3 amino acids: CASSLSLGRTLPYNEQFF. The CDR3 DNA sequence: TGTGCCAGCAGCCTTAGCCTCGGGAGGACCCTTCCCTACAATGAGCAGTTCTTC.

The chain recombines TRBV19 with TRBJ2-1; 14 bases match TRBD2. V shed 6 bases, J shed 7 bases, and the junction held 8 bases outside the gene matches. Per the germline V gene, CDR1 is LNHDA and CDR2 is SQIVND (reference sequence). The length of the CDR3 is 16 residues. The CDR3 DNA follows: TGTGCCAGTAGCCCCCGACTAGCGGGAGGGCGGAATGAGCAGTTCTTC. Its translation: CASSPRLAGGRNEQFF.

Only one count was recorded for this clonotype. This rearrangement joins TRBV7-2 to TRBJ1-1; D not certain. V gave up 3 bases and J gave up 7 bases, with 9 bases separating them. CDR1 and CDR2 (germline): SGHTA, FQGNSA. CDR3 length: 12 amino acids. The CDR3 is CASSFERFEAFF. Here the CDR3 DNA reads TGTGCCAGCAGCTTCGAGAGGTTTGAAGCTTTCTTT.

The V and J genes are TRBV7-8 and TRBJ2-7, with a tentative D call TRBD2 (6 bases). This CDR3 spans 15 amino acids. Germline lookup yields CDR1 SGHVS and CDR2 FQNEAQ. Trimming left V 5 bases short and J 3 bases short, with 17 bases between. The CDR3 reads CASSLSDSGGYEQYF. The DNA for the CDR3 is TGTGCCAGCAGCCTCTCCGACTCCGGGGGCTACGAGCAGTACTTC.

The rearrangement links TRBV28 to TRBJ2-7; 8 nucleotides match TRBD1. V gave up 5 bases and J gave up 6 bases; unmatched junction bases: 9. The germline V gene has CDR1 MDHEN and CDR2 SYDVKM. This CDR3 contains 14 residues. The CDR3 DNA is TGTGCCAGCAGTACCGGGACAGGATCGGGCGAGCAGTACTTC. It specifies CASSTGTGSGEQYF.

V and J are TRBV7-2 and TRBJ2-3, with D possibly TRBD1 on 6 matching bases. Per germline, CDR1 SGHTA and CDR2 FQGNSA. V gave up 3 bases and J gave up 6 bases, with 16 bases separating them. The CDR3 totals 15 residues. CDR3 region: CASSFDDRLGDTQYF. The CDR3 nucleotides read TGTGCCAGCAGCTTTGATGACAGGCTTGGGGATACGCAGTATTTT.